This T cell receptor (beta chain) was recovered during a study of vaccination and CD4 T cells after COVID-19. Turning to the study itself: Collection of post-vaccine samples followed dose two by a median approximately 69 days, spanning a range of 14 to 241. Cells were stimulated with overlapping spike peptides from SARS-CoV-2, HCoV-NL63, HCoV-OC43 and HCoV-229E. Cultures serving as controls received a peptide pool (CEFX or HIV-1 Nef) or no peptide.

V shed 1 base and J 4 bases; nucleotides not matched to a gene: 0. The CDR3 runs to 14 residues. The germline V gene encodes CDR1 LNHNV and CDR2 YYDKDF (reference sequence). As for this clonotype: No antigen is known for it.

The treatment: roughly 10-day PBMC culture with coronavirus spike peptide pools or control peptides (ViraFEST assay). ViraFEST enlarged antigen-specific T cell populations with peptide pools and afterwards sequenced TCRs. The Oncomine TCR Beta short-read assay generated sequence data from the DNA of cultured CD4+ T cells. From the PCR reads, TCRdb called clonotypes with MiXCR, one entry per CDR3 protein. The table shows some 11,000 distinct CDR3 sequences, with approximately 50% occurring only once. Sequencing was performed on CD4+ T cells from blood, cultured in vitro. The TCR sequence derives from a human donor who had recovered from COVID-19. The chain is built from TRBV15 and TRBJ2-2, with TRBD2 matching 7 bases. As DNA, the CDR3 is TGTGCCACCAGCAGAGGGGAGGGCACCGGGGAGCTGTTTTTT. Translating gives CATSRGEGTGELFF.